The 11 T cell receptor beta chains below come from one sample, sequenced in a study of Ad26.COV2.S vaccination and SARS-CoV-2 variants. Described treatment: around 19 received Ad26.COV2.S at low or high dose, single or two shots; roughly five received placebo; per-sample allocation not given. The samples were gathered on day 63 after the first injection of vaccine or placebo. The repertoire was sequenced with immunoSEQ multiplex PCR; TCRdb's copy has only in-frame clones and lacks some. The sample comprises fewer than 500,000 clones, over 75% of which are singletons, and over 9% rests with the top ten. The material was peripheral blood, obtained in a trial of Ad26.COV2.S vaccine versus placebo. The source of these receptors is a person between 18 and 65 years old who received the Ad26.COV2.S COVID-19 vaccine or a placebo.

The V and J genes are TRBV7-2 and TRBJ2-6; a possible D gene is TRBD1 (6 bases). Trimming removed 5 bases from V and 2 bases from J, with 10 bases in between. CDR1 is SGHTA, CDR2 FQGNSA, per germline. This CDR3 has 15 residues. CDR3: CASSMQGTGANVLTF. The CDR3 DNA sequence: TGTGCCAGCAGCATGCAGGGGACTGGGGCCAACGTCCTGACTTTC.

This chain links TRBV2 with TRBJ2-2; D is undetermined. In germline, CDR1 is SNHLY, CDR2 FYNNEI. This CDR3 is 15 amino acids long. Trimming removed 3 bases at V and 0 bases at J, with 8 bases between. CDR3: CASSDLPANTGELFF. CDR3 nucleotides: TGTGCCAGCAGTGACTTGCCCGCGAACACCGGGGAGCTGTTTTTT. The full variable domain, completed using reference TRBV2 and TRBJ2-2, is EPEVTQTPSHQVTQMGQEVILRCVPISNHLYFYWYRQILGQKVEFLVSFYNNEISEKSEIFDDQFSVERPDGSNFTLKIRSTKLEDSAMYFCASSDLPANTGELFFGEGSRLTVL.

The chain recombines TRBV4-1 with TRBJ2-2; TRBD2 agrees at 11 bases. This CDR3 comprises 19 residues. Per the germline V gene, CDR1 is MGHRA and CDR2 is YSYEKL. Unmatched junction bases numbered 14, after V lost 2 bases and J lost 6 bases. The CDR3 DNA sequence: TGCGCCAGCAGCCAATCCGGCACGACTAGCGGGATGGGGGCCGGGGAGCTGTTTTTT. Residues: CASSQSGTTSGMGAGELFF.

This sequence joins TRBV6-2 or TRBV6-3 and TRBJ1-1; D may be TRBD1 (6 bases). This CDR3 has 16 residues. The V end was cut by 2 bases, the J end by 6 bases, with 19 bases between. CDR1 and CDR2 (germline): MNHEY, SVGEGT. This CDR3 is CASSYPLGGSISEAFF. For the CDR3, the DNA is TGTGCCAGCAGTTACCCCCTAGGGGGGTCCATTTCTGAAGCTTTCTTT.

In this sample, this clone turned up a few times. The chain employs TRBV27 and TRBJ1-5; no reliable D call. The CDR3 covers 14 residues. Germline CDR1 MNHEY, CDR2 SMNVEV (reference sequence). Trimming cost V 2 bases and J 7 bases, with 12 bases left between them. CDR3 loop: CASSLLSSPQPQHF. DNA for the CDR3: TGTGCCAGCAGTTTACTCTCCTCCCCACAGCCCCAGCATTTT.

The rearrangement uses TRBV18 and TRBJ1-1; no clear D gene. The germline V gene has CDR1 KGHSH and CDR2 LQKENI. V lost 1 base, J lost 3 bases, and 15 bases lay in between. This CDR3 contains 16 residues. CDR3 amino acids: CASSPRSWTDHTEAFF. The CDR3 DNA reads TGTGCCAGCTCACCACGGAGTTGGACGGACCACACTGAAGCTTTCTTT.

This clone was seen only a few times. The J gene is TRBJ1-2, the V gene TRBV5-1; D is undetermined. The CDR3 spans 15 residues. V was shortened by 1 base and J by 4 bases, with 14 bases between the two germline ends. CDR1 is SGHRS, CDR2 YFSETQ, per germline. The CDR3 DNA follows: TGCGCCAGCAGCTTGACTCTCCTAGATCCCTATGGCTACACCTTC. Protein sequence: CASSLTLLDPYGYTF.

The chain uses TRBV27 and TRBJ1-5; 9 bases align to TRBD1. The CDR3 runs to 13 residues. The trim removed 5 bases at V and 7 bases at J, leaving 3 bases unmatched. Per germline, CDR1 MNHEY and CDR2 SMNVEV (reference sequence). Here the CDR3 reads CASSRDRVQPQHF. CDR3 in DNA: TGTGCCAGCAGTAGGGACAGGGTCCAGCCCCAGCATTTT.

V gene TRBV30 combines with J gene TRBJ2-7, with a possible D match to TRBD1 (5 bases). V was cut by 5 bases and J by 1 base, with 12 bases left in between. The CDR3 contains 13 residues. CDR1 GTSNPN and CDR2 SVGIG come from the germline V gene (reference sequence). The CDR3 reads CAWAKDISYEQYF. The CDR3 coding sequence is TGTGCCTGGGCAAAGGACATTTCCTACGAGCAGTACTTC.

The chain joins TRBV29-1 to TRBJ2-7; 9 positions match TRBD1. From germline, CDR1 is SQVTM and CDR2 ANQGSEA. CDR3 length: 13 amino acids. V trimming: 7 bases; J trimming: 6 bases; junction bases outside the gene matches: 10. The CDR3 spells CSAGGQGRSEQYF. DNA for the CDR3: TGCAGCGCTGGGGGACAGGGTAGAAGCGAGCAGTACTTC.

The CDR3 DNA reads TGTGCTAGTGGTTTGAATCGGCTCCTCTCCTACGAGCAGTACTTC. It is translated as CASGLNRLLSYEQYF. The chain is built from TRBV12-5 and TRBJ2-7; D unresolved. Between the trimmed V and J ends, which lost 2 bases and 0 bases, there was a span of 11 bases. Looked up from germline, CDR1 is LGHNT and CDR2 is FRNRAP. This CDR3 is 15 amino acids long.